The clone carrying this T cell receptor (beta chain) came up a few times. Its cognate antigen is unknown. At one end, the junction sequence differs from germline, possibly due to a read error. The investigators reverse transcribed all of the isolated RNA, so they sequenced expressed TCRB transcripts. Only in-frame clones appear in the TCRdb table, and some are missing; sequencing was by immunoSEQ multiplex PCR. This sample yields 150,000 to 200,000 clones, of which 50% to 70% are seen a single time; 0.08% to 0.09% belongs to the top ten. The sample is drawn from a study of beta chain features in type 1 diabetes. The V gene's germline CDR1 is DFQATT and CDR2 SNEGSKA (reference sequence). The CDR3 has 11 amino acids. The study's findings and limits: Researchers report that Type 1 diabetes patients had moderately but significantly shorter TCRB CDR3s across all four CD4+ subsets.

Sequencing was performed on naive CD4+ T cells from blood. This TCR was recovered from a man in his thirties or forties with type 1 diabetes. The chain uses TRBV20-1 and TRBJ1-1; 8 bases line up with TRBD1. The CDR3 region is CSARSPGQAIF. The DNA of the CDR3 is TGCAGTGCTAGGTCTCCGGGACAGGCGATTTTT.